This T cell receptor beta chain was identified during a study of OX40 agonist ivuxolimab in advanced cancers. Study-wide context: Participants, approximately 80% male, averaged around 60 years of age, ranging from about 20 to 80.

Findings and limits, study-wide: Specificity for antigen went undetermined in the expanded peripheral T cells. At 0.1 to 3.0 mg/kg and by week 6, clonal expansion occurred in CD4+ and CD8+ blood T cells.

Measured with immunoSEQ multiplex PCR; TCRdb has only the in-frame clones, and not every one. The sample has some 73,000 clones, 88% seen once; the top ten hold 0.86%. Patients had blood sampled at baseline and again on cycle 4 day 1 and cycle 7 day 1. Germline CDR1 SEHNR, CDR2 FQNEAQ (reference sequence). The trim removed 5 bases at V and 4 bases at J, leaving 11 bases unmatched. The CDR3 runs 16 residues. A note on this clone: Its antigen is unknown.

Sequencing was performed on CD4+ or CD8+ T cells sorted from blood, taken in a trial of the OX40 agonist ivuxolimab. This clonotype originated in an adult with an advanced solid tumor such as melanoma, head and neck, liver or kidney cancer. The chain carries TRBV7-9 and TRBJ2-3; 8 bases agree with TRBD2. CDR3 sequence reads: CASSRWTSPSADTQYF. The CDR3 DNA reads as TGTGCCAGCAGCCGTTGGACTAGCCCCAGTGCAGATACGCAGTATTTT. The full variable domain, its missing parts supplied by reference TRBV7-9 and TRBJ2-3, is DTGVSQNPRHKITKRGQNVTFRCDPISEHNRLYWYRQTLGQGPEFLTYFQNEAQLEKSRLLSDRFSAERPKGSFSTLEIQRTEQGDSAMYLCASSRWTSPSADTQYFGPGTRLTVL.